Given below is one TCR beta chain in context. This sample stems from a study of blood T cell repertoires in COVID-19. About the research overall: The cDNA or gDNA used as material had been derived from T cells, B-cell-depleted T cells, or PBMCs.

The V end lost 4 bases, the J end lost 2 bases, and 14 bases lay between the germline ends. Germline V gives CDR1 MNHEY, CDR2 SMNVEV (reference sequence). This CDR3 region has 15 residues. Sequenced by immunoSEQ multiplex PCR; TCRdb stores in-frame clones only, minus some. The repertoire holds 250,000 to 400,000 clones, under 90% seen once, with 2.9% in the top ten. The sample was peripheral blood. The chain combines TRBV27 with TRBJ2-5; D is unclear. The sequence derives from a woman aged 25 to 39 with COVID-19, enrolled during active disease. The CDR3 sequence: CASSSPPLYQETQYF. CDR3 coding DNA: TGTGCCAGCAGTTCCCCCCCGTTATATCAAGAGACCCAGTACTTC.